The following is a T cell receptor beta chain sequence with its context. No antigen is known for it. Single viable CD3+CD4+CD8-CD45RO+ cells were sorted as the memory CD4+ T cells. Assay: immunoSEQ multiplex PCR; the TCRdb copy retains only in-frame clones and omits some. The top ten clones hold 2% to 3% of a sample with about 75,000 clones, 75% to 85% of them seen once. The data were taken from a study of memory CD4+ T cells and cytomegalovirus serostatus. Notes on the study in general: About 40% of the roughly 150 known CMV-associated TCRbeta sequences appeared in CD4+ memory.

The CDR3 spans 15 residues. Germline V gene sequence: CDR1 SGHAT, CDR2 FQNNGV. The ends were cut back, 5 bases at V and 1 base at J, with 11 bases in the middle. The J gene is TRBJ2-2, the V gene TRBV11-2; D is possibly TRBD1 (6 bases). This TCR derives from an adult in good health and CMV-seropositive. Sequencing was done on a sample of memory CD4+ T cells from blood. CDR3 residues: CASSGGAGNTGELFF. As DNA, the CDR3 is TGTGCCAGCAGCGGGGGCGCCGGGAACACCGGGGAGCTGTTTTTT.